These 20 T cell receptor beta chains were all obtained from the same sample, sequenced in a study of beta chain features in type 1 diabetes. TCRB transcripts that were expressed got sequenced, as all of the isolated RNA had been reverse transcribed. The repertoire was sequenced with immunoSEQ multiplex PCR; TCRdb's copy has only in-frame clones and lacks some. The sample lists under 250,000 clones; roughly 14% were seen once. The specimen was naive CD4+ T cells from blood. Source of these receptors: a woman aged 40 to 49 in good health.

This clone was picked up a small number of times. V usage is TRBV7-9 and J usage is TRBJ2-2; D possibly corresponds to TRBD1 (5 bases). The CDR3 is made up of 16 amino acids. The germline gives CDR1 SEHNR, CDR2 FQNEAQ (reference sequence). Trimming shortened V by 3 bases and J by 2 bases, and 13 bases separated the two germline ends. In nucleotides, the CDR3 is TGTGCCAGCAGCTTCCCAGGGTCGAAAAACACCGGGGAGCTGTTTTTT. It specifies CASSFPGSKNTGELFF.

The chain links TRBV5-1 to TRBJ2-7, with D possibly being TRBD1 (6 bases). V dropped 4 bases and J dropped 11 bases, with 25 bases sitting between them. Germline V gene data show CDR1 as SGHRS and CDR2 as YFSETQ. CDR3 length: 15 residues. This CDR3 reads CASSPTGSLQNVKYF. DNA for the CDR3: TGCGCCAGCAGCCCCACAGGGTCTCTCCAAAACGTGAAGTACTTC.

The chain joins TRBV5-4 to TRBJ2-7; D perhaps matches TRBD2 (5 bases). Looked up from germline, CDR1 is SGHNT and CDR2 is YYREEE (reference sequence). With 4 bases removed from V and 0 bases from J, the gap between germline ends came to 14 bases. There are 15 residues in the CDR3. The CDR3 DNA reads as TGTGCCAGCAGCCCGCCCGGTCGGGGCTCCTACGAGCAGTACTTC. It translates to CASSPPGRGSYEQYF.

This chain links TRBV18 with TRBJ1-5, with D possibly matching TRBD1 (6 bases). The germline gives CDR1 KGHSH, CDR2 LQKENI. This CDR3 contains 13 residues. V was clipped by 6 bases and J by 1 base, with 7 bases between them. CDR3 DNA: TGTGCCAGCTCGCAGGGGAGCAATCAGCCCCAGCATTTT. This codes for CASSQGSNQPQHF.

The gene calls are TRBV4-3 and TRBJ1-2, with TRBD1 matching over 9 bases. The CDR3 is made up of 15 amino acids. In germline, CDR1 is LGHNA, CDR2 YSLEER. Germline trimming cut 3 bases from V and 6 bases from J; bases unmatched to any gene: 8. The CDR3: CASSQLGGQGNGYTF. CDR3 in DNA: TGCGCCAGCAGCCAGTTAGGGGGACAGGGCAATGGCTACACCTTC.

The V call is TRBV29-1, the J call TRBJ2-2, with 9 nucleotides matching TRBD1. CDR3 length: 15 residues. The J segment lost 3 bases and the V segment lost 4 bases, leaving 6 bases of the junction unmatched. Per the germline V gene, CDR1 is SQVTM and CDR2 is ANQGSEA. CDR3 bases: TGCAGCGTTGGTGACAGGGGGGGGTACACCGGGGAGCTGTTTTTT. Translation: CSVGDRGGYTGELFF.

This clone was picked up a small number of times. The chain employs TRBV7-2 and TRBJ1-5, with 11 bases lining up with TRBD1. Germline V lookup: CDR1 SGHTA, CDR2 FQGNSA. The CDR3 has 14 residues. Losses at the gene ends were 5 bases for V and 5 bases for J; bases not matched to a gene: 2. The CDR3 spells CASSVGQGDQPQHF. The CDR3 bases are TGTGCCAGCAGCGTGGGACAGGGGGATCAGCCCCAGCATTTT.

This chain connects TRBV7-2 to TRBJ2-7; 7 bases are shared with TRBD1. Germline trimming cut 5 bases from V and 3 bases from J; bases unmatched to any gene: 7. The CDR3 totals 14 residues. CDR1 and CDR2 (germline): SGHTA, FQGNSA. For the CDR3, the DNA is TGTGCCAGCAGCCAACAGGGGTTCAGCTACGAGCAGTACTTC. The encoded protein is CASSQQGFSYEQYF.

This clone has only a few counts. The chain recombines TRBV5-1 with TRBJ1-6; 9 bases match TRBD1. Germline-derived CDR1 and CDR2 are SGHRS and YFSETQ. CDR3 length: 17 amino acids. V trimming: 0 bases; J trimming: 5 bases; junction bases outside the gene matches: 6. The DNA of the CDR3 is TGCGCCAGCAGCTTGGGACAGGGGGATCATGATAATTCACCCCTCCACTTT. This gives the protein CASSLGQGDHDNSPLHF.

This clone was seen a handful of times. The chain carries TRBV6-1 and TRBJ1-2; 8 bases are shared with TRBD1. CDR3 length: 14 amino acids. Germline CDR1 and CDR2: MNHNS and SASEGT. V dropped 6 bases and J dropped 6; count of bases not matched to a gene: 9. CDR3 sequence (DNA): TGTGCCAGCAGAACTGGACAGGGCTCCCATGGCTACACCTTC. Protein sequence: CASRTGQGSHGYTF.

This clone was counted a few times. The rearrangement joins TRBV18 to TRBJ1-6; TRBD1 matches 9 bases. V dropped 8 bases and J dropped 9; count of bases not matched to a gene: 11. The CDR3 has 15 residues. Per the germline V gene, CDR1 is KGHSH and CDR2 is LQKENI. CDR3 residues: CASANPGQGFSPLHF. In DNA, the CDR3 is TGTGCCAGCGCGAACCCGGGACAGGGTTTTTCACCCCTCCACTTT. The entire variable domain, with the rest obtained from reference TRBV18 and TRBJ1-6, is as follows: NAGVMQNPRHLVRRRGQEARLRCSPMKGHSHVYWYRQLPEEGLKFMVYLQKENIIDESGMPKERFSAEFPKEGPSILRIQQVVRGDSAAYFCASANPGQGFSPLHFGNGTRLTVT.

V and J are TRBV7-9 and TRBJ2-5, with 9 bases lining up with TRBD2. J gave up 4 bases and V 8 bases, and 5 bases lay outside the gene matches. Germline CDR1 is SEHNR and CDR2 is FQNEAQ (reference sequence). The CDR3 has 13 amino acids. CDR3 nucleotides: TGTGCCAGCGTGGCGGGGGGGCGAGAGACCCAGTACTTC. This sequence encodes CASVAGGRETQYF.

This clone was counted between two and nine times. The chain couples TRBV12-5 to TRBJ2-1; TRBD2 matches 11 bases. The CDR3 covers 18 residues. Germline V lookup: CDR1 LGHNT, CDR2 FRNRAP. The trim removed 7 bases at V and 14 bases at J, leaving 25 bases unmatched. Here the CDR3 DNA reads TGTGCTAGTGTTTCCGGGACTGGCGGGGCCCCAACTAGCGGGGGAAAGTTCTTC. Amino acids: CASVSGTGGAPTSGGKFF.

This clone was seen a handful of times. The chain couples TRBV10-3 to TRBJ2-1, with 10 bases matching TRBD2. Germline V gene lookup returns CDR1 ENHRY and CDR2 SYGVKD. V lost 3 bases and J lost 3; bases outside the gene matches: 8. The CDR3 has 17 residues. Here the CDR3 DNA reads TGTGCCATCAGTGAAAAGGTAGCGGGGGGTAACTACAATGAGCAGTTCTTC. Amino acid sequence: CAISEKVAGGNYNEQFF.

This clone came up a few times. V gene TRBV28 combines with J gene TRBJ1-4, with 9 nucleotides matching TRBD1. The germline CDR1 and CDR2 sequences are MDHEN and SYDVKM. CDR3 length: 14 residues. The V and J ends lost 6 bases and 8 bases, in that order; junction bases with no gene match: 7. CDR3 bases: TGTGCCAGCAGGATACAGGGGGCGGGAGAAAAACTGTTTTTT. Translation gives CASRIQGAGEKLFF.

The chain is built from TRBV9 and TRBJ2-1; a possible D gene is TRBD2 (5 bases). The CDR3 contains 16 residues. Trimming removed 0 bases at V and 3 bases at J, with 13 bases between. Germline lookup yields CDR1 SGDLS and CDR2 YYNGEE. The CDR3 region has the DNA TGTGCCAGCAGCGTAGCCGGAGGTGCAGGCTACAATGAGCAGTTCTTC. Translating gives CASSVAGGAGYNEQFF.

CDR3 loop: CASSPPHDRGLEKLFF. Written as DNA, the CDR3 is TGTGCCAGCTCACCACCGCACGACAGGGGGTTAGAAAAACTGTTTTTT. This chain connects TRBV18 to TRBJ1-4; 9 nucleotides agree with TRBD1. Germline values: CDR1 KGHSH, CDR2 LQKENI. CDR3 length: 16 amino acids. The ends lost 0 bases at V and 8 bases at J; junction bases unmatched: 7.

In this sample, this clone turned up a few times. V usage is TRBV5-1 and J usage is TRBJ2-5; 11 bases map to TRBD1. The CDR3 consists of 16 residues. CDR1 SGHRS and CDR2 YFSETQ come from the germline V gene. V was pared by 3 bases and J by 5 bases, with 9 bases of the junction left unmatched. The CDR3 is CASSSRAGTGGETQYF. The CDR3 DNA is TGCGCCAGCAGCTCCCGCGCCGGGACAGGGGGGGAGACCCAGTACTTC. Full variable domain (outside the CDR3, taken from reference TRBV5-1 and TRBJ2-5): KAGVTQTPRYLIKTRGQQVTLSCSPISGHRSVSWYQQTPGQGLQFLFEYFSETQRNKGNFPGRFSGRQFSNSRSEMNVSTLELGDSALYLCASSSRAGTGGETQYFGPGTRLLVL.

The V gene is TRBV14, the J gene TRBJ2-2; possible D gene TRBD2, 7 bases. The CDR3 extends over 16 amino acids. The V gene lost 4 bases and the J gene lost 0 bases, with 12 bases spanning the gap. In germline, CDR1 is SGHDN, CDR2 FVKESK. The DNA for the CDR3 is TGTGCCAGCAGCCTCGCGGGGGCCGCGAACACCGGGGAGCTGTTTTTT. Translating gives CASSLAGAANTGELFF.

The table lists this clone with a few counts. J is TRBJ2-2 and V is TRBV2; 8 nucleotides align to TRBD1. The CDR3 spans 14 residues. Germline V gene lookup returns CDR1 SNHLY and CDR2 FYNNEI. The trim removed 10 bases at V and 0 bases at J, leaving 4 bases unmatched. The CDR3 loop is CAIRDRPNTGELFF. CDR3 coding DNA: TGTGCCATCCGGGACAGGCCGAACACCGGGGAGCTGTTTTTT.